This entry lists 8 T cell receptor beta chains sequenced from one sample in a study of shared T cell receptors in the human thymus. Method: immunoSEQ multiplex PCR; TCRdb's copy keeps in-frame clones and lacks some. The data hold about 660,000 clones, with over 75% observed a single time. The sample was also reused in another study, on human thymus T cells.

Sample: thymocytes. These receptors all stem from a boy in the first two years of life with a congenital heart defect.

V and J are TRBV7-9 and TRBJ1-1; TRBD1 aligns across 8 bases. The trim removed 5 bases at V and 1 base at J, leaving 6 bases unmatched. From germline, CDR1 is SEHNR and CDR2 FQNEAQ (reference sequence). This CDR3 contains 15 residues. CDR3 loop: CASSHTGTGNTEAFF. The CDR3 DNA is TGTGCCAGCAGCCATACCGGGACAGGGAACACTGAAGCTTTCTTT.

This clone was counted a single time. This chain's CDR3 is CASSFGTDYNQPQHF. The CDR3 bases are TGTGCCAGCAGCTTCGGGACGGACTACAATCAGCCCCAGCATTTT. This sequence joins TRBV13 and TRBJ1-5; a weak D match, TRBD1 (5 bases). CDR1 is PRHDT and CDR2 is FYEKMQ in the germline V gene (reference sequence). V shed 3 bases and J shed 3 bases, with 12 bases lying between them. The CDR3 sequence is 15 residues long.

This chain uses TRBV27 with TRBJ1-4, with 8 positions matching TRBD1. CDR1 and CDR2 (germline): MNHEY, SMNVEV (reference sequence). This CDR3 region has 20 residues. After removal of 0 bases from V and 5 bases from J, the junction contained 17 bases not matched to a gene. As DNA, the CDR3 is TGTGCCAGCAGTTTATCGATAGGCGCGGGGCAGGGGGCTGGGAATGAAAAACTGTTTTTT. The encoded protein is CASSLSIGAGQGAGNEKLFF.

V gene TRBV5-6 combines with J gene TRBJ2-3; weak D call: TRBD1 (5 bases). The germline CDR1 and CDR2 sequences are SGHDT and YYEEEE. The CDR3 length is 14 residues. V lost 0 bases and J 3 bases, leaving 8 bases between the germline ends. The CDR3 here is CASSLDQGTDTQYF. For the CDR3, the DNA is TGTGCCAGCAGCTTGGACCAGGGAACAGATACGCAGTATTTT.

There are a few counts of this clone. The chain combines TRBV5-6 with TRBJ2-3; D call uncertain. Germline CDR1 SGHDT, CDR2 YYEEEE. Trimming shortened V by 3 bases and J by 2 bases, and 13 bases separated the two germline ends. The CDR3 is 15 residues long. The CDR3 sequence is CASSSLRGHTDTQYF. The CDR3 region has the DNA TGTGCCAGCAGCTCCCTTCGAGGTCACACAGATACGCAGTATTTT. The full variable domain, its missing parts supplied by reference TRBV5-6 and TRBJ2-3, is DAGVTQSPTHLIKTRGQQVTLRCSPKSGHDTVSWYQQALGQGPQFIFQYYEEEERQRGNFPDRFSGHQFPNYSSELNVNALLLGDSALYLCASSSLRGHTDTQYFGPGTRLTVL.

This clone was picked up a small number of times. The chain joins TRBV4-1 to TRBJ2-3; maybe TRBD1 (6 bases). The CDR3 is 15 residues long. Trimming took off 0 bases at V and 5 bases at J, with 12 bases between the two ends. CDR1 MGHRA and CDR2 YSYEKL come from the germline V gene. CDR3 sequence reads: CASSQDWGREDTQYF. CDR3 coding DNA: TGCGCCAGCAGCCAAGATTGGGGGCGTGAAGATACGCAGTATTTT.

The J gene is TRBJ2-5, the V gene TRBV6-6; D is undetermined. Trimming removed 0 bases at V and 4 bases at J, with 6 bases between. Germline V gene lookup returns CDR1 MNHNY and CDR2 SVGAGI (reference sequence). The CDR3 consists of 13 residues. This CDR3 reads CASSYSAVETQYF. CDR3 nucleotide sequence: TGTGCCAGCAGTTACTCAGCTGTAGAGACCCAGTACTTC.

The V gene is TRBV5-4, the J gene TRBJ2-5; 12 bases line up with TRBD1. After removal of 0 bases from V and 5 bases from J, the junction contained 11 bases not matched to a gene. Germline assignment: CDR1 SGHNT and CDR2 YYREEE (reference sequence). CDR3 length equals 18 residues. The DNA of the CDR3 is TGTGCCAGCAGCTTGGCCCGGGGGACAGGGGGCGTTTCGGAGACCCAGTACTTC. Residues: CASSLARGTGGVSETQYF.